The 13 T cell receptor beta chains reported below all come from one sample, sequenced in a study of T cell clonotyping in hematopoietic cell transplantation. TCRdb's copy holds only in-frame clones and misses some; the assay was immunoSEQ multiplex PCR. In the table there are under 15,000 clones, 70% to 85% of which are singletons. Specimen: PBMCs, collected 100 days after allogeneic stem cell transplant. Every receptor here comes from a female patient in her 40s who had an allogeneic stem cell transplant from a related donor, so T cells may come from the graft donor. Some clones in this sample may be carry-over from other donors' samples.

The chain carries TRBV2 and TRBJ1-1, with a weak D call TRBD1 (5 bases). The V gene's germline CDR1 is SNHLY and CDR2 FYNNEI. The V end was cut by 7 bases, the J end by 3 bases, with 15 bases between. The CDR3 is made up of 14 amino acids. CDR3 nucleotides: TGTGCCAGCACGTGGGACCCACGGGACACTGAAGCTTTCTTT. Its protein is CASTWDPRDTEAFF.

This clone was seen only once. The chain is built from TRBV29-1 and TRBJ2-5; D not certain. CDR1 and CDR2 from the germline V gene are SQVTM and ANQGSEA. V lost 4 bases, J lost 2 bases, and 14 bases lay in between. The length of the CDR3 is 14 residues. CDR3 bases: TGCAGCGTTGCTCTAGAGAGCTTTCAAGAGACCCAGTACTTC. This gives the protein CSVALESFQETQYF.

V usage is TRBV9 and J usage is TRBJ2-2; tentatively, D is TRBD2 (5 bases). CDR1 is SGDLS and CDR2 is YYNGEE in the germline V gene. Trimming pared 4 bases from V and 3 bases from J, leaving 13 bases between. CDR3 length: 15 amino acids. CDR3 nucleotides: TGTGCCAGCAGCCCAGAGGGCGGAGACACCGGGGAGCTGTTTTTT. Translation: CASSPEGGDTGELFF. The whole variable domain, filled in from reference TRBV9 and TRBJ2-2, reads DSGVTQTPKHLITATGQRVTLRCSPRSGDLSVYWYQQSLDQGLQFLIQYYNGEERAKGNILERFSAQQFPDLHSELNLSSLELGDSALYFCASSPEGGDTGELFFGEGSRLTVL.

The CDR3 sequence is CASSMDGISGNTIYF. The CDR3, as DNA: TGCGCCAGCAGCATGGACGGTATCTCTGGAAACACCATATATTTT. The rearrangement uses TRBV10-1 and TRBJ1-3; no definite D call. The V and J ends lost 6 bases and 0 bases respectively, with 12 bases between them. The CDR3 is made up of 15 amino acids. The V gene's germline CDR1 is WNHNN and CDR2 SYGVQD (reference sequence).

The chain uses TRBV4-3 and TRBJ2-5, with a possible D match to TRBD2 (6 bases). Per germline, CDR1 LGHNA and CDR2 YSLEER. V shed 0 bases and J shed 4 bases, with 12 bases lying between them. The CDR3 extends over 15 amino acids. CDR3 sequence (DNA): TGCGCCAGCAGCCAAGACGTCGGGAGCGGAGAGACCCAGTACTTC. Its translation is CASSQDVGSGETQYF.

This clone was found a few times. The V and J genes are TRBV6-5 and TRBJ1-5; no firm D call. With 5 bases removed from V and 0 bases from J, the gap between germline ends came to 8 bases. The CDR3 runs 14 residues. Germline CDR1 and CDR2: MNHEY and SVGAGI. CDR3 sequence: CASSASFSNQPQHF. The CDR3 DNA reads TGTGCCAGCAGTGCCTCCTTTAGCAATCAGCCCCAGCATTTT.

The chain is built from TRBV2 and TRBJ2-7; 10 bases agree with TRBD1. Germline V CDR1 and CDR2: SNHLY, FYNNEI. V shed 4 bases, J shed 3 bases, and the junction held 6 bases outside the gene matches. The CDR3 has 15 residues. The CDR3: CASSVGTGVVYEQYF. The CDR3 DNA reads TGTGCCAGCAGTGTAGGGACAGGGGTCGTCTACGAGCAGTACTTC.

The chain has TRBV28 and TRBJ1-2; D is possibly TRBD1 (6 bases). Germline CDR1 MDHEN, CDR2 SYDVKM. V was shortened by 6 bases and J by 4 bases, with 12 bases between the two germline ends. This CDR3 spans 13 amino acids. As DNA, the CDR3 is TGTGCCAGCAGGACCCGGGGGGCCTATGGCTACACCTTC. Its translation is CASRTRGAYGYTF.

The CDR3, as DNA: TGTGCCAGCAGTTCCCGTCAGCGCTCCTACAATGAGCAGTTCTTC. It encodes CASSSRQRSYNEQFF. The genes are TRBV27 and TRBJ2-1; D remains ambiguous. The CDR3 sequence is 15 residues long. The V gene's germline CDR1 is MNHEY and CDR2 SMNVEV (reference sequence). V was pared by 4 bases and J by 0 bases, with 10 bases between.

This chain uses TRBV5-1 with TRBJ2-7, with 10 bases that match TRBD2. Unmatched junction bases numbered 6, after V lost 5 bases and J lost 7 bases. This CDR3 is built from 13 residues. From germline, CDR1 is SGHRS and CDR2 YFSETQ. CDR3 region: CASRSGRAGEQYF. The CDR3 DNA sequence: TGCGCCAGCAGAAGCGGGAGGGCCGGGGAGCAGTACTTC. The full variable domain, rest sourced from reference TRBV5-1 and TRBJ2-7, is KAGVTQTPRYLIKTRGQQVTLSCSPISGHRSVSWYQQTPGQGLQFLFEYFSETQRNKGNFPGRFSGRQFSNSRSEMNVSTLELGDSALYLCASRSGRAGEQYFGPGTRLTVT.

The chain joins TRBV6-1 to TRBJ2-1; TRBD2 matches at 14 bases. V gave up 4 bases and J gave up 4 bases; unmatched junction bases: 0. This CDR3 is 15 amino acids long. Germline V gene data show CDR1 as MNHNS and CDR2 as SASEGT. CDR3 bases: TGTGCCAGCAGTGGACTAGCGGGAGGGTACAATGAGCAGTTCTTC. Its protein product is CASSGLAGGYNEQFF.

The genes are TRBV9 and TRBJ2-3; D call uncertain. Between the trimmed V and J ends, which lost 4 bases and 1 base, there was a span of 7 bases. CDR1 is SGDLS, CDR2 YYNGEE, per germline. The CDR3 consists of 13 residues. CDR3 sequence: CASSPARTDTQYF. CDR3 DNA: TGTGCCAGCAGCCCGGCGCGCACAGATACGCAGTATTTT. Looking up the rest from reference TRBV9 and TRBJ2-3 gives the full variable domain: DSGVTQTPKHLITATGQRVTLRCSPRSGDLSVYWYQQSLDQGLQFLIQYYNGEERAKGNILERFSAQQFPDLHSELNLSSLELGDSALYFCASSPARTDTQYFGPGTRLTVL.

The V call is TRBV7-7, the J call TRBJ2-5; D possibly corresponds to TRBD2 (7 bases). From germline, CDR1 is SSHAT and CDR2 FNYEAQ (reference sequence). This CDR3 contains 14 residues. Trimming removed 5 bases from V and 3 bases from J, with 13 bases in between. The CDR3 nucleotides are TGTGCCAGCAGCCCTGGGGGGGCTAAAGAGACCCAGTACTTC. Its translation: CASSPGGAKETQYF.